The next 25 T cell receptor beta chains were all read from a single sample in a study of OX40 agonist ivuxolimab in advanced cancers. Clones were sequenced by immunoSEQ multiplex PCR, and TCRdb holds only the in-frame ones, with some missing. Of about 94,000 clones listed, roughly 94% are singletons. Sample: CD4+ or CD8+ T cells sorted from blood, taken in a trial of the OX40 agonist ivuxolimab. The receptors originated from an adult with an advanced solid tumor such as melanoma, head and neck, liver or kidney cancer.

The chain recombines TRBV5-1 with TRBJ2-1, with 8 bases lining up with TRBD1. The V and J ends lost 3 bases and 8 bases, in that order; junction bases with no gene match: 13. The CDR3 is 16 residues long. Germline CDR1 and CDR2: SGHRS and YFSETQ. CDR3 sequence: CASSSTLQGGADEQFF. Written as DNA, the CDR3 is TGCGCCAGCAGCTCAACCTTACAGGGGGGTGCGGATGAGCAGTTCTTC.

This chain joins TRBV25-1 and TRBJ2-1; a weak D match, TRBD1 (5 bases). The CDR3 sequence is 11 residues long. Per germline, CDR1 MGHDK and CDR2 SYGVNS. V was trimmed by 7 bases and J by 10 bases, leaving 11 bases between them. This chain's CDR3 is CASTFNREQFF. CDR3 coding DNA: TGTGCCAGCACCTTTAACAGGGAGCAGTTCTTC.

The rearrangement joins TRBV19 to TRBJ2-5; the match to TRBD2 covers 7 bases. The germline V gene encodes CDR1 LNHDA and CDR2 SQIVND (reference sequence). Trimming cost V 9 bases and J 5 bases; bases outside gene matches: 6. There are 12 residues in the CDR3. This chain's CDR3 is CASGLGLETQYF. The CDR3, as DNA: TGTGCCAGCGGACTAGGACTGGAGACCCAGTACTTC.

The chain joins TRBV10-2 to TRBJ2-7; TRBD1 matches at 9 bases. There are 16 residues in the CDR3. Germline V gene lookup returns CDR1 WSHSY and CDR2 SAAADI. The V segment lost 0 bases and the J segment 7 bases; nucleotides outside the gene matches: 10. The CDR3 loop is CASSESTVQGAGEQYF. DNA of the CDR3: TGCGCCAGCAGTGAGTCGACGGTACAGGGGGCTGGGGAGCAGTACTTC.

The J gene is TRBJ1-4, the V gene TRBV18; TRBD1 aligns across 7 bases. The CDR3 sequence is 15 residues long. Germline CDR1 is KGHSH and CDR2 is LQKENI. The V segment lost 4 bases and the J segment 3 bases; nucleotides outside the gene matches: 5. This CDR3 is CASSRGQAPNEKLFF. CDR3 DNA sequence: TGTGCCAGCTCACGCGGACAGGCCCCTAATGAAAAACTGTTTTTT.

V is TRBV28 and J is TRBJ2-3, with no clear D. The CDR3 spans 13 residues. Germline V gene data show CDR1 as MDHEN and CDR2 as SYDVKM. V was cut by 4 bases and J by 3 bases, with 8 bases left in between. The CDR3 region has the DNA TGTGCCAGCAGTTCCCCCCCAACAGATACGCAGTATTTT. Amino acids: CASSSPPTDTQYF.

Comment on this clone: Mismatch with germline at one junction end may stem from a read error. This sequence joins TRBV9 and TRBJ1-5; D uncertain. The germline V gene has CDR1 SGDLS and CDR2 YYNGEE. CDR3 size: 13 residues. This CDR3 reads CASSASSDQPQHF. The CDR3 bases are TGTGCCAGCAGCGCCAGTAGCGATCAGCCCCAGCATTTT.

The rearrangement links TRBV6-6 to TRBJ1-2; D may be TRBD1 (5 bases). The V gene lost 6 bases and the J gene lost 4 bases, with 12 bases spanning the gap. Per germline, CDR1 MNHNY and CDR2 SVGAGI (reference sequence). This CDR3 comprises 13 residues. The CDR3 bases are TGTGCCAGCAGCAAGGCAGGGCTCTATGGCTACACCTTC. Protein product: CASSKAGLYGYTF.

The V call is TRBV28, the J call TRBJ1-2; TRBD1 might be the D (5 bases). This CDR3 has 18 residues. Trimming removed 2 bases from V and 4 bases from J, with 23 bases in between. The germline CDR1 and CDR2 sequences are MDHEN and SYDVKM. The CDR3 protein is CASSLILGREGFSYGYTF. The CDR3 nucleotides are TGTGCCAGCAGTTTAATTTTAGGCAGGGAAGGGTTCTCCTATGGCTACACCTTC.

The chain employs TRBV7-9 and TRBJ1-6; TRBD1 is a possible D gene (5 bases). Germline-derived CDR1 and CDR2 are SEHNR and FQNEAQ (reference sequence). V was shortened by 4 bases and J by 7 bases, with 11 bases between the two germline ends. This CDR3 has 14 amino acids. CDR3 sequence reads: CASSSRQLNSPLHF. CDR3 nucleotides: TGTGCCAGCAGCTCCCGACAGCTAAATTCACCCCTCCACTTT. Drawing the rest from reference TRBV7-9 and TRBJ1-6, the complete variable domain is DTGVSQNPRHKITKRGQNVTFRCDPISEHNRLYWYRQTLGQGPEFLTYFQNEAQLEKSRLLSDRFSAERPKGSFSTLEIQRTEQGDSAMYLCASSSRQLNSPLHFGNGTRLTVT.

Remarks on this clone: The same CDR3 arises from other DNA sequences in this sample as well. V is TRBV5-1 and J is TRBJ2-3; no reliable D call. The CDR3 extends over 13 amino acids. Germline CDR1 and CDR2: SGHRS and YFSETQ. Trimming pared 0 bases from V and 1 base from J, leaving 3 bases between. Here the CDR3 DNA reads TGCGCCAGCAGCTTGGGAGGCACAGATACGCAGTATTTT. Protein sequence: CASSLGGTDTQYF.

This chain connects TRBV4-1 to TRBJ2-2; the D gene is possibly TRBD2 (6 bases). Germline V gives CDR1 MGHRA, CDR2 YSYEKL. With 5 bases removed from V and 2 bases from J, the gap between germline ends came to 15 bases. CDR3 length: 16 residues. Here the CDR3 DNA reads TGCGCCAGCAGCGAAACCGGAGGGGTCAACACCGGGGAGCTGTTTTTT. Protein sequence: CASSETGGVNTGELFF.

The chain employs TRBV7-2 and TRBJ2-1; tentative D call: TRBD2 (6 bases). V was clipped by 5 bases and J by 6 bases, with 14 bases between them. This CDR3 comprises 14 residues. Germline V gives CDR1 SGHTA, CDR2 FQGNSA. The CDR3 bases are TGTGCCAGCAGCCCAGGGAAGGGACTCAATGAGCAGTTCTTC. Its translation is CASSPGKGLNEQFF.

The rearrangement links TRBV7-9 to TRBJ2-5; D is possibly TRBD1 (6 bases). Per germline, CDR1 SEHNR and CDR2 FQNEAQ (reference sequence). V lost 3 bases and J 3 bases, leaving 11 bases between the germline ends. The CDR3 sequence is 14 residues long. CDR3: CASSLSRQEETQYF. In DNA, the CDR3 is TGTGCCAGCAGCTTGTCCCGACAGGAAGAGACCCAGTACTTC.

This clone has only a few counts. The chain is built from TRBV19 and TRBJ1-1; no reliable D call. The CDR3 runs 13 residues. The ends were cut back, 3 bases at V and 7 bases at J, with 12 bases in the middle. Germline CDR1 is LNHDA and CDR2 is SQIVND (reference sequence). Here the CDR3 reads CASSIGRSGEAFF. Here the CDR3 DNA reads TGTGCCAGTAGTATCGGGCGGAGCGGTGAAGCTTTCTTT.

The gene calls are TRBV2 and TRBJ2-5; D gene ambiguous. V was trimmed by 3 bases and J by 0 bases, leaving 11 bases between them. Germline CDR1 SNHLY, CDR2 FYNNEI. The CDR3 has 15 amino acids. CDR3 bases: TGTGCCAGCAGTGACCCCCCCGGGCACCAAGAGACCCAGTACTTC. Translating gives CASSDPPGHQETQYF.

The J gene is TRBJ2-7, the V gene TRBV4-3; no definite D call. Trimming removed 1 base from V and 2 bases from J, with 9 bases in between. The germline CDR1 and CDR2 sequences are LGHNA and YSLEER. CDR3 length: 14 residues. The CDR3 reads CASSQAQKPYEQYF. The CDR3 bases are TGCGCCAGCAGCCAAGCCCAAAAACCCTACGAGCAGTACTTC.

The chain links TRBV2 to TRBJ2-5; D is undetermined. The CDR3 sequence is 17 residues long. V was cut by 3 bases and J by 2 bases, with 19 bases left in between. Germline CDR1 reads SNHLY; CDR2 reads FYNNEI. The CDR3 DNA sequence: TGTGCCAGCAGTGAGATCTCGGGTGCTGGTGGGCAAGAGACCCAGTACTTC. Amino acid sequence: CASSEISGAGGQETQYF.

The chain couples TRBV10-1 to TRBJ2-5; D may correspond to TRBD1 or TRBD2 (5 bases each). V gave up 6 bases and J gave up 4 bases, with 21 bases separating them. The CDR3 runs 16 residues. CDR1 and CDR2 from the germline V gene are WNHNN and SYGVQD (reference sequence). The CDR3 region is CASSEGRVARGETQYF. CDR3 sequence (DNA): TGCGCCAGCAGCGAGGGACGGGTCGCTCGGGGAGAGACCCAGTACTTC.

V gene TRBV11-2 combines with J gene TRBJ2-1, with no clear D. The CDR3 is made up of 14 amino acids. Germline CDR1 reads SGHAT; CDR2 reads FQNNGV. Trimming stripped 4 bases from V and 8 bases from J, with 15 bases between. The CDR3 nucleotides are TGTGCCAGCAGCTCCGGTCCCGGTCGGGATGAGCAGTTCTTC. Residues: CASSSGPGRDEQFF.

This chain links TRBV27 with TRBJ1-5; D not certain. The CDR3 is 13 amino acids. The V gene's germline CDR1 is MNHEY and CDR2 SMNVEV (reference sequence). Between the trimmed V and J ends, which lost 4 bases and 2 bases, there was a span of 6 bases. The CDR3 region has the DNA TGTGCCAGCAGTTGGAGGGGCAATCAGCCCCAGCATTTT. Protein: CASSWRGNQPQHF.

This sequence joins TRBV19 and TRBJ2-7, with 8 bases that match TRBD1. The V gene's germline CDR1 is LNHDA and CDR2 SQIVND (reference sequence). The CDR3 consists of 17 residues. V was pared by 6 bases and J by 2 bases, with 15 bases of the junction left unmatched. The CDR3 reads CASSINPHPGQAYEQYF. Here the CDR3 DNA reads TGTGCCAGTAGCATTAACCCCCACCCGGGACAGGCCTACGAGCAGTACTTC.

The V gene is TRBV5-1, the J gene TRBJ2-7; perhaps TRBD1 as D (5 bases). The CDR3 loop spans 13 amino acids. Germline lookup yields CDR1 SGHRS and CDR2 YFSETQ. Trimming cost V 0 bases and J 5 bases, with 9 bases left between them. The CDR3 DNA follows: TGCGCCAGCAGCTTGGTCCGCAGGGACGAGCAGTACTTC. This codes for CASSLVRRDEQYF. Based on the CDR3 plus reference TRBV5-1 and TRBJ2-7, the full variable domain is KAGVTQTPRYLIKTRGQQVTLSCSPISGHRSVSWYQQTPGQGLQFLFEYFSETQRNKGNFPGRFSGRQFSNSRSEMNVSTLELGDSALYLCASSLVRRDEQYFGPGTRLTVT.

The V and J genes are TRBV10-3 and TRBJ2-2; no firm D call. Trimming removed 0 bases from V and 1 base from J, with 3 bases in between. CDR3 length equals 14 residues. From germline, CDR1 is ENHRY and CDR2 SYGVKD. The CDR3 protein is CAISESGNTGELFF. The CDR3 DNA reads TGTGCCATCAGTGAGTCCGGGAACACCGGGGAGCTGTTTTTT.

The rearrangement joins TRBV15 to TRBJ1-1, with D unresolved. The V and J ends lost 6 bases and 0 bases respectively, with 11 bases between them. Germline V gene lookup returns CDR1 LNHNV and CDR2 YYDKDF (reference sequence). CDR3 size: 14 residues. The CDR3 DNA reads as TGTGCCACCAGGTTAGGACGCTTGAACACTGAAGCTTTCTTT. This sequence encodes CATRLGRLNTEAFF. The variable domain in full, completed from reference TRBV15 and TRBJ1-1, reads DAMVIQNPRYQVTQFGKPVTLSCSQTLNHNVMYWYQQKSSQAPKLLFHYYDKDFNNEADTPDNFQSRRPNTSFCFLDIRSPGLGDTAMYLCATRLGRLNTEAFFGQGTRLTVV.